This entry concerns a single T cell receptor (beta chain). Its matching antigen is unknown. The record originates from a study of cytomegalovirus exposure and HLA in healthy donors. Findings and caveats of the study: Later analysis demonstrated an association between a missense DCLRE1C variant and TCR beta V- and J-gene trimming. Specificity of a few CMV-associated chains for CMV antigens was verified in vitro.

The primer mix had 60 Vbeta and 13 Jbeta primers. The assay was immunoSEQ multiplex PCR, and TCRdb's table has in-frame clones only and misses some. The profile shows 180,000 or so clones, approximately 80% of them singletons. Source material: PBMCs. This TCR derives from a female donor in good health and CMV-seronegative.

The CDR3 spells CASSFTGNSETQYF. The CDR3 DNA is TGTGCCAGCAGCTTTACAGGGAATTCGGAGACCCAGTACTTC. The chain couples TRBV7-2 to TRBJ2-5, with a tentative D call TRBD1 (6 bases). Germline loops: CDR1 SGHTA, CDR2 FQGNSA. V gave up 3 bases and J gave up 5 bases, with 13 bases separating them. The CDR3 extends over 14 amino acids.